These T cell receptor beta chains were read from a single sample in a study of T cells in Graves' hyperthyroidism and ophthalmopathy. A single record per CDR3 protein comes from TCRdb applying MiXCR to the multiplex PCR reads. The table lists some 560,000 distinct CDR3 sequences, approximately 15% of them singletons, with approximately 15% in the top ten. The specimen sequenced was blood. The receptors here all came from a woman in her forties with Graves' hyperthyroidism. Each CDR3 is given with its conserved first and last residue. The D gene is left open where the match is weak. Part of the rows lack a size; the others show once, few, many or a class for expanded clones.

d_call,clone_size,v_call,j_call,cdr3_nt,cdr3_aa
-,-,TRBV5-1,TRBJ2-2,TGCGCCAGCAGCTTACCAGGCGGGATGGGCTCCGGGGAGCTGTTTTTT,CASSLPGGMGSGELFF
-,many,TRBV10-1,TRBJ2-7,TGCGCCAGCAGTGAGAGTCTTGCCGTGCACGAGCAGTACTTC,CASSESLAVHEQYF
TRBD1,many,TRBV6-2/TRBV6-3,TRBJ2-5,TGTGCCAGCAGTTCCGGGACAGGAGCTTCAGAGACCCAGTACTTC,CASSSGTGASETQYF
-,many,TRBV3-1,TRBJ1-1,TGTGCCAGCAGCCAAGGGGCCCCGAACACTGAAGCTTTCTTT,CASSQGAPNTEAFF
-,-,TRBV4-2,TRBJ2-1,TGTGCCAGCAGCCAAGAACAGCTCGGTGAGCAGTTCTTC,CASSQEQLGEQFF
-,many,TRBV5-1,TRBJ2-3,TGCGCCAGCAGCAGAAGGGACGGCACAGATACGCAGTATTTT,CASSRRDGTDTQYF
-,many,TRBV12-3/TRBV12-4,TRBJ2-7,TGTGCCAGCAGTTTAGAGGCTAGCAGGCCCTACGAGCAGTACTTC,CASSLEASRPYEQYF
-,many,TRBV2,TRBJ1-1,TGTGCCAGCAGAATCACTGAAGCTTTCTTT,CASRITEAFF
TRBD1,few,TRBV28,TRBJ2-7,TGTGTCAGCAGGGGATACCGGGACAGGCCGGGGGAGCAGTACTTC,CVSRGYRDRPGEQYF
-,many,TRBV20-1,TRBJ1-1,TGCAGTGCTATAGAAAACATGAACACTGAAGCTTTCTTT,CSAIENMNTEAFF
-,many,TRBV12-3/TRBV12-4,TRBJ1-1,TGTGCCAGCAGTTTAAAAGGGGGTGGGACTGAAGCTTTCTTT,CASSLKGGGTEAFF
TRBD2,many,TRBV2,TRBJ2-3,TGTGCCAGCAGTGAAGCGCCGGCTAGCGGGAGAACAGATACGCAGTATTTT,CASSEAPASGRTDTQYF
TRBD1,few,TRBV2,TRBJ1-4,TGTGCCAGCAGTACCGGGACAGGGCGGCAAAAACTGTTTTTT,CASSTGTGRQKLFF
TRBD1,-,TRBV28,TRBJ2-7,TGTGCCAGCAGAGGGACAGGGGCTCTGACCGAGCAGTACTTC,CASRGTGALTEQYF
TRBD1,many,TRBV18,TRBJ2-1,TGTGCCAGCCATGCCGGGACAGGATACAATGAGCAGTTCTTC,CASHAGTGYNEQFF
TRBD2,-,TRBV7-2,TRBJ2-3,TGTGCCAGCAGCTTAGCGAGGCGGGAGGGCCTCATAAGCACAGATACGCAGTATTTT,CASSLARREGLISTDTQYF
TRBD1,many,TRBV11-3,TRBJ2-3,TGTGCCAGCAGCTTAGATGGGACAGCTAGCACAGATACGCAGTATTTT,CASSLDGTASTDTQYF
TRBD1,many,TRBV2,TRBJ2-1,TGTGCCAGCAGTGAAGGAGGGACAGCCAACGATGAGCAGTTCTTC,CASSEGGTANDEQFF
TRBD1,few,TRBV30,TRBJ2-7,TGTGCCGGAGGACAGGGCTTATCCCCCGAGCAGTACTTC,CAGGQGLSPEQYF
-,few,TRBV15,TRBJ2-2,TGTGCCACCAGCAGAGATGTGGACGGGGAGCTGTTTTTT,CATSRDVDGELFF
-,-,TRBV12-3/TRBV12-4,TRBJ2-2,TGTGCCAGCAGTTTATGGCCTGGGTCCGGGGAGCTGTTTTTT,CASSLWPGSGELFF
TRBD1,many,TRBV5-6,TRBJ2-1,TGTGCCAGCAGCCAGGGACAGGGGGATGAGCAGTTCTTC,CASSQGQGDEQFF
-,-,TRBV19,TRBJ2-7,TGTGCCAGTAGTATAGGGGAAGACTACAACGAGCAGTACTTC,CASSIGEDYNEQYF
-,few,TRBV12-3/TRBV12-4,TRBJ2-7,TGTGCCAGCAGTTTTGCGCCGACGACCTACGAGCAGTACTTC,CASSFAPTTYEQYF
TRBD2,few,TRBV28,TRBJ2-3,TGTGCCAGCAGAGAAGCGGGGGGGATCACAGATACGCAGTATTTT,CASREAGGITDTQYF
-,many,TRBV6-2/TRBV6-3,TRBJ2-1,TGTGCCAGCAGTTACTCGGACTGGTTAGAGCAGTTCTTC,CASSYSDWLEQFF
TRBD2,many,TRBV6-1,TRBJ2-2,TGTGCCAGCAGTGCGGGACTAGCGGGACGTGTGAACACCGGGGAGCTGTTTTTT,CASSAGLAGRVNTGELFF
TRBD1,many,TRBV20-1,TRBJ2-7,TGCAGTGTCCCGGACAGGGGTCGCTACGAGCAGTACTTC,CSVPDRGRYEQYF
-,-,TRBV29-1,TRBJ2-6,TGCAGCGTTGAAACTCCTGGGGTTTCTGGGGCCAACGTCCTGACTTTC,CSVETPGVSGANVLTF
-,-,TRBV27,TRBJ2-1,TGTGCCAGCAGTCAACAGGGAAGGCATGAGCAGTTCTTC,CASSQQGRHEQFF
-,-,TRBV19,TRBJ2-3,TGTGCCAGTAAGACGTTCAAGGGGACCACAGATACGCAGTATTTT,CASKTFKGTTDTQYF
TRBD1,few,TRBV5-6,TRBJ2-7,TGTGCCAGCAGACCCCGGGACAGGAAAAACGAGCAGTACTTC,CASRPRDRKNEQYF
-,many,TRBV6-1,TRBJ1-2,TGTGCCAGCAGTGAGAGTCAAACCTATGGCTACACCTTC,CASSESQTYGYTF
TRBD2,few,TRBV28,TRBJ2-2,TGTGCCAGCAGTTTTGTTAGCGGGAGGAGTGGGACCGGGGAGCTGTTTTTT,CASSFVSGRSGTGELFF
-,many,TRBV5-6,TRBJ2-7,TGTGCCAGCAGCTTGTTTGTGGACAGCCGATTTGGAGAGCAGTACTTC,CASSLFVDSRFGEQYF
-,many,TRBV28,TRBJ1-1,TGTGCCAGCTATGAACGCGGGGGGATGAACACTGAAGCTTTCTTT,CASYERGGMNTEAFF
TRBD2,many,TRBV12-3/TRBV12-4,TRBJ2-7,TGTGCCAGCAGTTTGGGAACCCTAGCGGGAGCGACCTACGAGCAGTACTTC,CASSLGTLAGATYEQYF
TRBD1,many,TRBV18,TRBJ1-5,TGTGCCAGCTCCGGGAGCGGGACAGGGTTTCTCCCTATGGATCAGCCCCAGCATTTT,CASSGSGTGFLPMDQPQHF
-,many,TRBV6-5,TRBJ2-7,TGTGCCAGCAGTTCCCGGTGGGGAAGACCCTCCTACGAGCAGTACTTC,CASSSRWGRPSYEQYF
-,few,TRBV6-1,TRBJ1-1,TGTGCCAGCAGTGATATTTCAGGTGAAGCTTTCTTT,CASSDISGEAFF
TRBD2,many,TRBV20-1,TRBJ2-1,TGCAGTGCTTCAACGGCGGGAGAATACAATGAGCAGTTCTTC,CSASTAGEYNEQFF
TRBD1,-,TRBV28,TRBJ2-5,TGTGCCAGTTCCGGGACAGGGATTCAAGAGACCCAGTACTTC,CASSGTGIQETQYF
TRBD2,many,TRBV2,TRBJ2-3,TGTGCCAGCAGTGCGGGACTAGCGGGAGTAGATACGCAGTATTTT,CASSAGLAGVDTQYF
-,few,TRBV29-1,TRBJ2-7,TGCAGCGCCATCATCTATTACGAGCAGTACTTC,CSAIIYYEQYF
-,many,TRBV24-1,TRBJ2-3,TGTGCCACCAGTGATACGTTCCGGGACAAAACAGATACGCAGTATTTT,CATSDTFRDKTDTQYF
TRBD2,-,TRBV7-9,TRBJ2-4,TGTGCCAGCAGCTTACCTAGCGGAGATGGGATTCAGTACTTC,CASSLPSGDGIQYF
-,few,TRBV30,TRBJ2-7,TGTGCCTGGAGCGCAGTAAACGAGCAGTACTTC,CAWSAVNEQYF
TRBD1,many,TRBV28,TRBJ2-7,TGTGCCAGCAGTCCGACAGGGGATTACGAGCAGTACTTC,CASSPTGDYEQYF
-,-,TRBV20-1,TRBJ1-3,TGCAGTGCTAGAGATGAGGGACCTGGAAACACCATATATTTT,CSARDEGPGNTIYF
-,few,TRBV7-9,TRBJ2-7,TGTGCCAGCAGCCCCCCGTCGGCGGGACAGCCCTACGAGCAGTACTTC,CASSPPSAGQPYEQYF
-,-,TRBV19,TRBJ2-3,TGTGCCAGTAGTGCCGGGGGCGGGAGCCTAGATACGCAGTATTTT,CASSAGGGSLDTQYF
-,few,TRBV6-1,TRBJ2-3,TGTGCCAGCAGTTACAGGGTTCTCTCGGCGGGAGATACGCAGTATTTT,CASSYRVLSAGDTQYF
TRBD2,-,TRBV24-1,TRBJ2-5,TGTGCCACCAGTGATACGACTAGCGGGTGGCAAGAGACCCAGTACTTC,CATSDTTSGWQETQYF